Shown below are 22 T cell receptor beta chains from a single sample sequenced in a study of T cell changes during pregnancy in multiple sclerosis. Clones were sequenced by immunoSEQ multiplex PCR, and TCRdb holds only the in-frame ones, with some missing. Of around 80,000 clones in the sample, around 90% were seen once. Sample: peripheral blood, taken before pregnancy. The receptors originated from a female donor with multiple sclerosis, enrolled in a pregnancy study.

This CDR3 reads CASSLGYAEEQYF. As DNA, the CDR3 is TGTGCCAGCAGCTTGGGCTATGCGGAGGAGCAGTACTTC. J is TRBJ2-7 and V is TRBV5-6, with no clear D. V was trimmed by 0 bases and J by 7 bases, leaving 11 bases between them. This CDR3 spans 13 amino acids. The germline V gene encodes CDR1 SGHDT and CDR2 YYEEEE.

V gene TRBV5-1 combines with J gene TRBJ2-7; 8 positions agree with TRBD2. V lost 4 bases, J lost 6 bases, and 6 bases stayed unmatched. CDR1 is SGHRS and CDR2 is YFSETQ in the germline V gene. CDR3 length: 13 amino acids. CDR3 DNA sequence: TGCGCCAGCAGCGTGGGACTAGACCTCGAGCAGTACTTC. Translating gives CASSVGLDLEQYF.

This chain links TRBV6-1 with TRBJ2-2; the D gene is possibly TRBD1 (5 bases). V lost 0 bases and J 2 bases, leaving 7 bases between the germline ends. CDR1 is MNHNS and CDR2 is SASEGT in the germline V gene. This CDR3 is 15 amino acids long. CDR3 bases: TGTGCCAGCAGTGAAGCGACAGCTAACACCGGGGAGCTGTTTTTT. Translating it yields CASSEATANTGELFF.

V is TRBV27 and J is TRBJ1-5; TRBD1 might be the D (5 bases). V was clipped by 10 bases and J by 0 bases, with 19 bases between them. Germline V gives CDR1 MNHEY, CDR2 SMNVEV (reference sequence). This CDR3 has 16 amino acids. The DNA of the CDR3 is TGTGCCACCAGGGCCCAGGCGGGGTTTAGCAATCAGCCCCAGCATTTT. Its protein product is CATRAQAGFSNQPQHF.

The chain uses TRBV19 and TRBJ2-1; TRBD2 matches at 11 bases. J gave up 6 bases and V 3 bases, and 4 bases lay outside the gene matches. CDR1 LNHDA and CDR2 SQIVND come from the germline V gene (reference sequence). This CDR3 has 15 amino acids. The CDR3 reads CASSILAGGTNEQFF. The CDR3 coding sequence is TGTGCCAGTAGTATCCTAGCGGGAGGTACCAATGAGCAGTTCTTC.

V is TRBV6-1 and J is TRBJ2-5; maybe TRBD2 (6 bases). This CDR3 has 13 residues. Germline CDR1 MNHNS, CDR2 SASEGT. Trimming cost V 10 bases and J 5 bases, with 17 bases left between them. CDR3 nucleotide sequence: TGTGCCACCGGCGGGGTAGGTGGTGAGACCCAGTACTTC. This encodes CATGGVGGETQYF.

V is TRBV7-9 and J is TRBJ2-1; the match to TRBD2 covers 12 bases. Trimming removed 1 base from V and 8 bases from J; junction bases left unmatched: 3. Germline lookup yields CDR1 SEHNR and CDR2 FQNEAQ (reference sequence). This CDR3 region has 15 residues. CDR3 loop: CASSLGLAGDDEQFF. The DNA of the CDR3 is TGTGCCAGCAGCTTAGGACTAGCGGGAGATGATGAGCAGTTCTTC.

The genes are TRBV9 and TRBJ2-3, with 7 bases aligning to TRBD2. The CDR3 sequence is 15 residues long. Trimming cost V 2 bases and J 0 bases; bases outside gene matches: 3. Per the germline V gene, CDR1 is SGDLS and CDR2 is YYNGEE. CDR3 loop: CASSVASGSTDTQYF. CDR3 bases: TGTGCCAGCAGCGTGGCTAGCGGCAGCACAGATACGCAGTATTTT.

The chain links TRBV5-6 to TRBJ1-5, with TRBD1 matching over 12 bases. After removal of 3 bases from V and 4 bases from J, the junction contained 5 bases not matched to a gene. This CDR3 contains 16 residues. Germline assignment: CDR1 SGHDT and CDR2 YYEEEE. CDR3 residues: CASSWGTGGDNQPQHF. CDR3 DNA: TGTGCCAGCAGCTGGGGGACAGGGGGCGATAATCAGCCCCAGCATTTT.

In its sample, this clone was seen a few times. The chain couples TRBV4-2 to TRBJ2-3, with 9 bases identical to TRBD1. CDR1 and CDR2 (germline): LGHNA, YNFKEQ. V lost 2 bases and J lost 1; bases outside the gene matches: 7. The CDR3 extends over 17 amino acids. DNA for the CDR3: TGTGCCAGCAGCCAAAACGGACGGGACAGGGGCACAGATACGCAGTATTTT. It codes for CASSQNGRDRGTDTQYF.

The CDR3 nucleotides are TGTGCCAGCAGTTTGACAGCGTACCAAGAGACCCAGTACTTC. Its protein product is CASSLTAYQETQYF. This chain connects TRBV27 to TRBJ2-5, with D perhaps TRBD1 (5 bases). V was trimmed by 3 bases and J by 0 bases, leaving 8 bases between them. Per the germline V gene, CDR1 is MNHEY and CDR2 is SMNVEV (reference sequence). The length of the CDR3 is 14 residues.

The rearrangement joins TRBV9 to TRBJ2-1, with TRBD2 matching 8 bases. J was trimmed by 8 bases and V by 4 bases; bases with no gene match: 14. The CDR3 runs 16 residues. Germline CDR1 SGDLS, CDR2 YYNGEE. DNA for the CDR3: TGTGCCAGCAGCCCCAGGTTTTCAGCGGGAGCACATGAGCAGTTCTTC. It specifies CASSPRFSAGAHEQFF.

The CDR3 reads CSAGDRYEQYF. The CDR3 DNA reads as TGCAGCGCCGGGGACAGGTACGAGCAGTACTTC. The rearrangement joins TRBV29-1 to TRBJ2-7, with 8 bases aligning to TRBD1. From germline, CDR1 is SQVTM and CDR2 ANQGSEA. V lost 7 bases, J lost 4 bases, and 3 bases stayed unmatched. There are 11 residues in the CDR3.

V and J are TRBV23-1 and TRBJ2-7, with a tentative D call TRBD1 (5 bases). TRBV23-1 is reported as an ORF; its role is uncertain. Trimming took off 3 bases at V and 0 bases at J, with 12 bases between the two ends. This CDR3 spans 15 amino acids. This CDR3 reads CASSQRQRSSYEQYF. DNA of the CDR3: TGCGCCAGCAGTCAGAGACAGAGAAGCTCCTACGAGCAGTACTTC.

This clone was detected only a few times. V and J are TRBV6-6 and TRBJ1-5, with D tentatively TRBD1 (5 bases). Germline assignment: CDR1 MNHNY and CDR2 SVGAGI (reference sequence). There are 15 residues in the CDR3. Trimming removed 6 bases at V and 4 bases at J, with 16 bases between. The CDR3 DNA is TGTGCCAGCAGGGCTCCGGAGGGGCAGAATCAGCCCCAGCATTTT. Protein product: CASRAPEGQNQPQHF.

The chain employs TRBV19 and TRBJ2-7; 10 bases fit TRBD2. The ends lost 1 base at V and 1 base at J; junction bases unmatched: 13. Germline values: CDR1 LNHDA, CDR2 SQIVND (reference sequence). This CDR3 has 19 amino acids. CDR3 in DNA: TGTGCCAGTAGTATAGCCATGGCCCCCCTAGCGGGAGTATCCTACGAGCAGTACTTC. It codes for CASSIAMAPLAGVSYEQYF.

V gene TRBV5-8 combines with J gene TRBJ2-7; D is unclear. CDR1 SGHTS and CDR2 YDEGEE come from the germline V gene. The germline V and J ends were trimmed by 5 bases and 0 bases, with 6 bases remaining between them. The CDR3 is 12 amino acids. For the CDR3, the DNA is TGTGCCAGCAGGACAAGCTCCTACGAGCAGTACTTC. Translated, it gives CASRTSSYEQYF.

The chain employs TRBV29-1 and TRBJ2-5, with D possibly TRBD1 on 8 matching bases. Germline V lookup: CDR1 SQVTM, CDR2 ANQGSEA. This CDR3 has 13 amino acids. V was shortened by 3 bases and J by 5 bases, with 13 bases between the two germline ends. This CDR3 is CSVDDRGGETQYF. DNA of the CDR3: TGCAGCGTTGACGACAGGGGAGGGGAGACCCAGTACTTC.

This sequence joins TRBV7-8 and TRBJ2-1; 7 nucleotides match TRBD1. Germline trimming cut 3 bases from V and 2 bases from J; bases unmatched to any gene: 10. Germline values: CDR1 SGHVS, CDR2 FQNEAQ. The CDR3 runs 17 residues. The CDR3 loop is CASSFPFGGQTYNEQFF. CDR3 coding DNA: TGTGCCAGCAGCTTCCCCTTTGGGGGACAGACCTACAATGAGCAGTTCTTC.

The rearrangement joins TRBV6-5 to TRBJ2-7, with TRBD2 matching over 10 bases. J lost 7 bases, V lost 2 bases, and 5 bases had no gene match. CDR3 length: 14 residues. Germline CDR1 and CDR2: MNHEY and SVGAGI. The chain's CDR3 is CASSYLAGVGEQYF. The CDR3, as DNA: TGTGCCAGCAGTTACCTAGCGGGAGTGGGTGAGCAGTACTTC.

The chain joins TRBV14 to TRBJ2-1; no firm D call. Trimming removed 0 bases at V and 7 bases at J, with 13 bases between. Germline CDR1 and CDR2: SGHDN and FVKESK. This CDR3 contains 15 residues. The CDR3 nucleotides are TGTGCCAGCAGCCAAGATATGGTCAGTCCTAATGAGCAGTTCTTC. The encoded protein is CASSQDMVSPNEQFF. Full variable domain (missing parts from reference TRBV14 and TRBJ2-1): EAGVTQFPSHSVIEKGQTVTLRCDPISGHDNLYWYRRVMGKEIKFLLHFVKESKQDESGMPNNRFLAERTGGTYSTLKVQPAELEDSGVYFCASSQDMVSPNEQFFGPGTRLTVL.

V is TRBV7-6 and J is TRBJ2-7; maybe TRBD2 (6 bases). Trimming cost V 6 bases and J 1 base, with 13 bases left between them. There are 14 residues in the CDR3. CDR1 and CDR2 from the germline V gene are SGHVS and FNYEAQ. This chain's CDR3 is CASSTGTVSYEQYF. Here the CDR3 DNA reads TGTGCCAGCAGTACCGGGACTGTATCCTACGAGCAGTACTTC.